This T cell receptor (beta chain) was sequenced during a study of blood T cell repertoires in COVID-19. Study details: COVID-19 samples collected from the United States, Italy and Spain covered acute and convalescent phases.

V gave up 6 bases and J gave up 8 bases, with 19 bases separating them. There are 13 residues in the CDR3. Germline-derived CDR1 and CDR2 are SQVTM and ANQGSEA. Only in-frame clones appear in the TCRdb table, and some are missing; sequencing was by immunoSEQ multiplex PCR. The repertoire has 250,000 to 300,000 clones, roughly nine tenths of them found once; the top ten carry 12%. This sequence originates from a woman between 25 and 40 years old with COVID-19, enrolled during active disease. The genes are TRBV29-1 and TRBJ1-2, with D possibly matching TRBD1 (5 bases). Sequencing was carried out using peripheral blood. The CDR3 loop is CSVGDVSRGGYTF. In DNA form, the CDR3 reads TGCAGCGTCGGGGACGTCAGCCGGGGGGGCTACACCTTC.